This record concerns one T cell receptor (beta chain) sequence. Its specificity is unknown. The source of the sample is a study of PD-L1 blockade in urothelial cancer. Study-level information: Analysis of the blood was performed 3 weeks (second dose) and 6 weeks after treatment start.

Study conclusions and caveats: Tumor-associated blood clones were expanded more by durable-benefit patients at 3 weeks.

V was pared by 6 bases and J by 2 bases, with 4 bases of the junction left unmatched. The CDR3 totals 13 residues. The germline V gene encodes CDR1 SQVTM and CDR2 ANQGSEA. Profiled with immunoSEQ multiplex PCR; TCRdb holds only in-frame clones, not every one. The sample lists about 76,000 clones, more than 85% occurring once. The time point: peripheral blood 6 weeks after treatment start. Locally advanced or metastatic urothelial carcinoma was diagnosed in the patients. The chain couples TRBV29-1 to TRBJ2-7; 10 bases align to TRBD1. The receptor's source is an elderly woman with urothelial cancer. The sample in question was PBMCs, obtained around atezolizumab (anti-PD-L1) treatment. The CDR3 nucleotides read TGCAGCGTGGGACAGGGGAAAGCCTACGAGCAGTACTTC. This sequence encodes CSVGQGKAYEQYF.